This entry lists 21 T cell receptor beta chains sequenced from one sample in a study of T cell changes during pregnancy in multiple sclerosis. Sequencing used immunoSEQ multiplex PCR; TCRdb keeps in-frame clones, though not all of them. The sample contains 20,000 or so clones, approximately 90% of which appear only once. The specimen was CD8+ T cells from peripheral blood mononuclear cells, collected in the third trimester of pregnancy. The source is a female donor in good health, enrolled as a control in a pregnancy study.

The chain has TRBV4-2 and TRBJ2-3, with 11 bases lining up with TRBD2. Germline values: CDR1 LGHNA, CDR2 YNFKEQ. V dropped 3 bases and J dropped 3; count of bases not matched to a gene: 5. This CDR3 has 16 residues. CDR3 protein: CASSHLTSGGTDTQYF. The CDR3 nucleotides are TGTGCCAGCAGCCATCTTACTAGCGGGGGTACAGATACGCAGTATTTT.

V gene TRBV9 combines with J gene TRBJ2-1; D remains ambiguous. This CDR3 is built from 15 residues. V lost 0 bases, J lost 0 bases, and 7 bases lay in between. Germline V lookup: CDR1 SGDLS, CDR2 YYNGEE. The CDR3 bases are TGTGCCAGCAGCGTAGAAATGAGCTCCTACAATGAGCAGTTCTTC. This codes for CASSVEMSSYNEQFF.

The chain joins TRBV11-2 to TRBJ2-7; D is possibly TRBD1 (5 bases). This CDR3 spans 11 amino acids. The ends were cut back, 5 bases at V and 4 bases at J, with 6 bases in the middle. CDR1 and CDR2 from the germline V gene are SGHAT and FQNNGV. In nucleotides, the CDR3 is TGTGCCAGCAGCCCAGGGTACGAGCAGTACTTC. Encoded protein: CASSPGYEQYF. Together with reference TRBV11-2 and TRBJ2-7, the CDR3 gives the full variable domain: EAGVAQSPRYKIIEKRQSVAFWCNPISGHATLYWYQQILGQGPKLLIQFQNNGVVDDSQLPKDRFSAERLKGVDSTLKIQPAKLEDSAVYLCASSPGYEQYFGPGTRLTVT.

V and J are TRBV7-9 and TRBJ1-1; D is uncertain. V was clipped by 5 bases and J by 6 bases, with 10 bases between them. CDR1 is SEHNR and CDR2 is FQNEAQ in the germline V gene (reference sequence). This CDR3 has 12 residues. CDR3 protein: CASSPNLSEAFF. DNA of the CDR3: TGTGCCAGCAGCCCTAACCTTTCTGAAGCTTTCTTT. The full variable domain, completed using reference TRBV7-9 and TRBJ1-1, is DTGVSQNPRHKITKRGQNVTFRCDPISEHNRLYWYRQTLGQGPEFLTYFQNEAQLEKSRLLSDRFSAERPKGSFSTLEIQRTEQGDSAMYLCASSPNLSEAFFGQGTRLTVV.

This clone was detected only a few times. The chain combines TRBV2 with TRBJ1-2, with D perhaps TRBD1 (6 bases). The CDR3 consists of 16 residues. The V gene lost 7 bases and the J gene lost 5 bases, with 23 bases spanning the gap. Germline V gene lookup returns CDR1 SNHLY and CDR2 FYNNEI. CDR3 DNA sequence: TGTGCCAGCAAGGTGGGCAGGGGCGACCCATTTTATGGCTACACCTTC. As protein: CASKVGRGDPFYGYTF.

The V gene is TRBV5-1, the J gene TRBJ2-6; tentative D call: TRBD2 (5 bases). CDR1 is SGHRS and CDR2 is YFSETQ in the germline V gene. The length of the CDR3 is 16 residues. V dropped 4 bases and J dropped 2 bases, with 13 bases sitting between them. The CDR3 region has the DNA TGCGCCAGCAGCCTCCTTCGAGGGCCTGGGGCCAACGTCCTGACTTTC. Translated, it gives CASSLLRGPGANVLTF. The full variable domain, in which reference TRBV5-1 and TRBJ2-6 provide the parts outside the CDR3, is KAGVTQTPRYLIKTRGQQVTLSCSPISGHRSVSWYQQTPGQGLQFLFEYFSETQRNKGNFPGRFSGRQFSNSRSEMNVSTLELGDSALYLCASSLLRGPGANVLTFGAGSRLTVL.

The chain couples TRBV5-4 to TRBJ2-7; D gene uncertain. V was pared by 7 bases and J by 0 bases, with 11 bases between. CDR1 SGHNT and CDR2 YYREEE come from the germline V gene (reference sequence). The CDR3 sequence is 13 residues long. As DNA, the CDR3 is TGTGCCAGCCTTATTTTCGGCTCCTACGAGCAGTACTTC. Its protein is CASLIFGSYEQYF.

The rearrangement joins TRBV11-2 to TRBJ2-7, with 9 bases aligning to TRBD1. CDR1 SGHAT and CDR2 FQNNGV come from the germline V gene. The CDR3 spans 14 residues. V was pared by 1 base and J by 6 bases, with 4 bases of the junction left unmatched. The DNA for the CDR3 is TGTGCCAGCAGCTTAGTGGACAGGGGAGGCGAGCAGTACTTC. Translated, it gives CASSLVDRGGEQYF. Based on the CDR3 plus reference TRBV11-2 and TRBJ2-7, the full variable domain is EAGVAQSPRYKIIEKRQSVAFWCNPISGHATLYWYQQILGQGPKLLIQFQNNGVVDDSQLPKDRFSAERLKGVDSTLKIQPAKLEDSAVYLCASSLVDRGGEQYFGPGTRLTVT.

This clone was detected once. A junction boundary mismatches the germline segment, possibly from a read error. The chain couples TRBV19 to TRBJ1-2; D gene unclear. CDR1 and CDR2 from the germline V gene are LNHDA and SQIVND (reference sequence). The CDR3 extends over 12 amino acids. Here the CDR3 reads CAGRRGPYGYTF. The CDR3, as DNA: TGTGCCGGTAGGCGAGGGCCCTATGGCTACACCTTC.

The V gene is TRBV7-8, the J gene TRBJ1-2; D uncertain. V was shortened by 1 base and J by 8 bases, with 8 bases between the two germline ends. This CDR3 region has 12 residues. Germline CDR1 SGHVS, CDR2 FQNEAQ. CDR3 coding DNA: TGTGCCAGCAGCTTAGAAGCAAAAGGCTACACCTTC. Its translation: CASSLEAKGYTF.

Only one count was recorded for this clone. This chain uses TRBV2 with TRBJ2-7; D possibly corresponds to TRBD1 (5 bases). The CDR3 totals 13 residues. CDR1 is SNHLY, CDR2 FYNNEI, per germline. Trimming pared 5 bases from V and 4 bases from J, leaving 12 bases between. CDR3 sequence: CASSPGKRYEQYF. In DNA, the CDR3 is TGTGCCAGCAGTCCAGGGAAACGGTACGAGCAGTACTTC.

The count of this clone is one. This chain uses TRBV11-1 with TRBJ2-7; tentative D call: TRBD1 (6 bases). This CDR3 region has 12 residues. Germline values: CDR1 SGHAT, CDR2 FQDESV (reference sequence). Trimming took off 10 bases at V and 6 bases at J, with 16 bases between the two ends. DNA of the CDR3: TGTGCCACAAGCACAGGGAGCGTCGAGCAGTACTTC. Protein product: CATSTGSVEQYF.

The rearrangement uses TRBV27 and TRBJ2-5; TRBD1 might be the D (6 bases). There are 12 residues in the CDR3. V was pared by 4 bases and J by 7 bases, with 10 bases between. Germline values: CDR1 MNHEY, CDR2 SMNVEV (reference sequence). CDR3: CASSSGAGTQYF. Here the CDR3 DNA reads TGTGCCAGCAGTTCAGGGGCTGGGACCCAGTACTTC.

This clone is judged large. This chain joins TRBV7-9 and TRBJ2-5; the match to TRBD1 covers 8 bases. The CDR3 has 14 residues. Germline values: CDR1 SEHNR, CDR2 FQNEAQ (reference sequence). J lost 2 bases, V lost 4 bases, and 3 bases had no gene match. The CDR3 DNA is TGTGCCAGCAGCTCGTGGGACAGGCAAGAGACCCAGTACTTC. It specifies CASSSWDRQETQYF.

V gene TRBV10-1 combines with J gene TRBJ1-4; perhaps TRBD1 as D (5 bases). CDR1 and CDR2 from the germline V gene are WNHNN and SYGVQD (reference sequence). The CDR3 sequence is 15 residues long. V was cut by 0 bases and J by 6 bases, with 11 bases left in between. The CDR3 loop is CASSESAGRHEKLFF. The CDR3 DNA reads TGCGCCAGCAGTGAGTCGGCAGGGAGGCATGAAAAACTGTTTTTT.

With respect to this clone: One end of the junction is discordant with germline, which a read error may explain. Other DNA sequences in the sample encode the same CDR3. The V and J genes are TRBV13 and TRBJ1-3; 7 positions agree with TRBD1. The CDR3 runs to 12 residues. Germline CDR1 is PRHDT and CDR2 is FYEKMQ (reference sequence). CDR3 in amino acids: CASSRDRNTIYF. Here the CDR3 DNA reads TGTGCCAGCAGCCGGGACAGAAATACCATATATTTT.

This chain connects TRBV15 to TRBJ1-5; D perhaps matches TRBD1 (5 bases). V was clipped by 1 base and J by 6 bases, with 10 bases between them. Germline V gene data show CDR1 as LNHNV and CDR2 as YYDKDF (reference sequence). The CDR3 is 14 residues long. The chain's CDR3 is CATSRVGEGQPQHF. As DNA, the CDR3 is TGTGCCACCAGCAGAGTAGGGGAGGGTCAGCCCCAGCATTTT.

J is TRBJ2-3 and V is TRBV5-4, with D possibly TRBD1 on 6 matching bases. The CDR3 totals 18 residues. Germline V lookup: CDR1 SGHNT, CDR2 YYREEE (reference sequence). Trimming left V 0 bases short and J 2 bases short, with 19 bases between. This CDR3 reads CASSLGLLGGGLTDTQYF. The CDR3 nucleotides are TGTGCCAGCAGCTTGGGCCTTTTAGGTGGGGGCCTCACAGATACGCAGTATTTT.

The rearrangement links TRBV21-1 to TRBJ1-2. TRBV21-1 is described as a pseudogene. This CDR3 is 10 amino acids long. Here the CDR3 reads CARGGNGHTF. The CDR3 DNA follows: TGTGCTAGGGGGGGGAATGGCCACACCTTC.

CDR3 protein: CATKTGSYGYTF. In nucleotides, the CDR3 is TGTGCCACCAAGACAGGCTCCTATGGCTACACCTTC. The gene calls are TRBV7-2 and TRBJ1-2, with TRBD1 as a possible D gene (6 bases). V was shortened by 10 bases and J by 4 bases, with 13 bases between the two germline ends. The germline V gene has CDR1 SGHTA and CDR2 FQGNSA. The CDR3 covers 12 residues.

The rearrangement links TRBV2 to TRBJ1-5, with TRBD1 matching over 10 bases. The CDR3 extends over 14 amino acids. The V and J ends lost 5 bases and 7 bases, in that order; junction bases with no gene match: 5. The germline V gene encodes CDR1 SNHLY and CDR2 FYNNEI. The CDR3 DNA follows: TGTGCCAGCAGTCCCGGGACAGGGGAACAGCCCCAGCATTTT. Amino acid sequence: CASSPGTGEQPQHF.